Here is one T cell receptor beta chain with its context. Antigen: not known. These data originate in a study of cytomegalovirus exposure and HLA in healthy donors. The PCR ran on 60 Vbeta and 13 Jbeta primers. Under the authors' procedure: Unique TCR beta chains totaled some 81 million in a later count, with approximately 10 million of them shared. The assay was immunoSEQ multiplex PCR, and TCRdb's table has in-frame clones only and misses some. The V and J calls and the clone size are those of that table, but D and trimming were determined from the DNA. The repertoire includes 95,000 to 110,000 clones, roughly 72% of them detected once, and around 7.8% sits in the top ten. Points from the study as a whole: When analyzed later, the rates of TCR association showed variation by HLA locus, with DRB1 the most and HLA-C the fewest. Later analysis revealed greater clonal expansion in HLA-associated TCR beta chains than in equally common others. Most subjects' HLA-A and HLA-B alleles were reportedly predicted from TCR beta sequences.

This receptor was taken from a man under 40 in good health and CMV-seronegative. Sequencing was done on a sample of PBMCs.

The CDR3 bases are TGCGCCAGCAGCCAAGGGACTCCCTTCCCTGGTACGCAGTATTTT. Protein sequence: CASSQGTPFPGTQYF. The chain uses TRBV4-1 and TRBJ2-3, with D maybe TRBD2 (5 bases). Germline V CDR1 and CDR2: MGHRA, YSYEKL. This CDR3 is built from 15 residues. V was trimmed by 1 base and J by 8 bases, leaving 16 bases between them.